The subject of this entry is one T cell receptor (beta chain). This sample was taken from a study of PD-L1 blockade in urothelial cancer. Overall study context: Analyzed time points were 3 weeks (second dose) and 6 weeks after therapy began.

Noted time point: peripheral blood 6 weeks after treatment start. The CDR3 has 16 amino acids. The germline V and J ends were trimmed by 1 base and 6 bases, with 18 bases remaining between them. CDR1 and CDR2 from the germline V gene are GTSNPN and SVGIG (reference sequence). The repertoire was sequenced with immunoSEQ multiplex PCR; TCRdb's copy has only in-frame clones and lacks some. The data contain around 48,000 clones, 75% to 90% of them singletons. The receptor was isolated from a man aged 60 to 75 with urothelial cancer. J is TRBJ1-4 and V is TRBV30; D is perhaps TRBD1 (6 bases). This specimen consisted of PBMCs, obtained around atezolizumab (anti-PD-L1) treatment. CDR3 amino acids: CAWSASGGEVDEKLFF. CDR3 sequence (DNA): TGTGCCTGGAGTGCATCGGGGGGCGAGGTAGATGAAAAACTGTTTTTT.